This paragraph reports one TCR beta chain. This clone was picked up one time. No cognate antigen has been identified for it. No much larger clone exists at a distance of one base, and base qualities are not known. This specimen belongs to a study of control samples from healthy donors and cancer patients (dated by TCRdb to about 2020). There are 15 amino acids in the CDR3, from cysteine to phenylalanine inclusive. Of all the DNA, just the CDR3 is kept, 45 bases in frame from base 1. Unmatched junction bases come to 10, with V trimmed by 2 bases and J by 9 bases. CDR1 and CDR2 were assigned from the germline V gene (reference sequence) as GTSNPN and SVGIG. Preparation of the library involved the immunoSEQ multiplex PCR assay. What TCRdb holds here is the immuneACCESS table cut down to in-frame rearrangements. Part of the clones is not present; checked against another copy, under half of the missing clones reflect an unresolved V gene, and the others are unexplained. This sample holds some 7,000 clones; roughly 85% were observed only once. The biggest ten clones account for around 26% of the sample.

The sequenced sample was PBMCs. The V gene is TRBV30 and the J gene is TRBJ1-6, and 7 junction bases match TRBD1. The TCR comes from a man aged 65 to 79 with lung cancer. CDR3 loop: CAWSIVTGIGSPLHF. The DNA reads TGTGCCTGGAGTATAGTGACAGGGATCGGTTCACCCCTCCACTTT.